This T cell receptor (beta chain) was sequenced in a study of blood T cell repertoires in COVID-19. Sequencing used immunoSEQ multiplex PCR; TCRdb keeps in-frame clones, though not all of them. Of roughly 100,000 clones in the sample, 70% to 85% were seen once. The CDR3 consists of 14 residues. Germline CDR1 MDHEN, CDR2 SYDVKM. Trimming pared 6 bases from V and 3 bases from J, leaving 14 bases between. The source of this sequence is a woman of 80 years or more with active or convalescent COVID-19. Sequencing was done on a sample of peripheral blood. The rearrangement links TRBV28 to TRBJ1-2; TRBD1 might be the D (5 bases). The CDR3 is CASRRLRGYYGYTF. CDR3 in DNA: TGTGCCAGCAGACGGCTTAGGGGTTACTATGGCTACACCTTC.